This T cell receptor beta chain was found in a study of T-cell reconstitution after alpha-beta-depleted transplantation in children. Study-level points and caveats: From newly produced T cells came most of the T-cell counts and diversity one year after transplant. In patients about two months after transplant, alpha-beta T cells reportedly arose from several hundred expanded graft clones.

As concerns this clonotype: As yet, its antigen is unknown.

Unique molecular identifiers tagged the TCRbeta library. TCRdb re-analysed the PCR reads in MiXCR, keeping a single row per CDR3 protein. The repertoire holds about 830,000 distinct CDR3 sequences, with under 20% as singletons. V dropped 2 bases and J dropped 4 bases, with 33 bases sitting between them. Per germline, CDR1 WSHSY and CDR2 SAAADI. This CDR3 region has 22 residues. The sequenced sample was PBMCs, mostly from graft donor cells, obtained 360 days after TCRalphabeta/CD19-depleted stem cell transplant. The TCR sequence derives from a male patient younger than 18 who had a stem cell transplant for acute lymphoblastic leukemia, so the T cells may come from the graft donor. The gene calls are TRBV10-2 and TRBJ2-4; D tentatively reads TRBD1 or TRBD2 (7 bases each). CDR3 residues: CASSEDSGDSIRGVVSKNIQYF. As DNA, the CDR3 is TGCGCCAGCAGTGAGGACAGCGGGGACAGCATCCGAGGTGTCGTATCAAAAAACATTCAGTACTTC.